The sequence of this TCR beta chain was determined in a study of blood T cell repertoires in COVID-19. For the study at large: COVID-19 samples, acute and convalescent, were from the United States, Italy and Spain. T cells, B-cell-depleted T cells, or PBMCs supplied cDNA or gDNA.

In the authors' methods: Reference gene primers were amplified, and this amplification served to estimate nucleated cell counts. Generated by immunoSEQ multiplex PCR, the TCRdb table keeps only in-frame clones and is missing some. V, J and clone size were drawn from that table, and D and trimming were deduced from the DNA. The table includes 150,000 to 200,000 clones, around 79% detected once. Per germline, CDR1 SQVTM and CDR2 ANQGSEA. Trimming cost V 4 bases and J 6 bases; bases outside gene matches: 7. CDR3 length: 13 residues. The sequence was obtained from a man aged 50-59 years who had recovered from COVID-19. The sample taken for sequencing was peripheral blood. This rearrangement joins TRBV29-1 to TRBJ2-7, with 9 bases lining up with TRBD1. Here the CDR3 reads CSVVGQGIGEQYF. For the CDR3, the DNA is TGCAGCGTTGTGGGACAGGGTATCGGCGAGCAGTACTTC.